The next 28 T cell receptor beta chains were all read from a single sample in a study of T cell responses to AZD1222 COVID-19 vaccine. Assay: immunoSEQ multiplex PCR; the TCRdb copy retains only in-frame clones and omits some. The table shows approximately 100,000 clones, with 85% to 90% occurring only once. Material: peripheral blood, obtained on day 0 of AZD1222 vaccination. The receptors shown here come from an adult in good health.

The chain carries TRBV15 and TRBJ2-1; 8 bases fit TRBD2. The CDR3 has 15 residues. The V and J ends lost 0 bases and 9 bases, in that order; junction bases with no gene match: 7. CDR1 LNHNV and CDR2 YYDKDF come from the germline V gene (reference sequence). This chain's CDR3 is CATSRERAGVGEQFF. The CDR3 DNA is TGTGCCACCAGCAGAGAGAGAGCGGGAGTGGGTGAGCAGTTCTTC.

CDR3 DNA: TGCAGCGTAGGGGGTTTGGCCACCGGGGAGCTGTTTTTT. Protein: CSVGGLATGELFF. The rearrangement links TRBV29-1 to TRBJ2-2; maybe TRBD1 (6 bases). Germline CDR1 and CDR2: SQVTM and ANQGSEA. V lost 6 bases to trimming and J lost 4 bases, with 12 bases between them. The CDR3 runs to 13 residues.

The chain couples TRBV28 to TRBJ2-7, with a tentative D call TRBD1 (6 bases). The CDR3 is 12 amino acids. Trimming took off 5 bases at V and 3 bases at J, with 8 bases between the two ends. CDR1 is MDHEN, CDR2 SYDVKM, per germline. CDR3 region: CASSRTVYEQYF. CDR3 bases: TGTGCCAGCAGTCGGACAGTCTACGAGCAGTACTTC.

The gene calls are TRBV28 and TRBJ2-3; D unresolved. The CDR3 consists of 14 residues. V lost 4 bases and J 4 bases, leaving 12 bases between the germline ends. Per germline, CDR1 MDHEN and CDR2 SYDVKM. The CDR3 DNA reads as TGTGCCAGCAGTTCCTACGGACCCGCAGATACGCAGTATTTT. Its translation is CASSSYGPADTQYF.

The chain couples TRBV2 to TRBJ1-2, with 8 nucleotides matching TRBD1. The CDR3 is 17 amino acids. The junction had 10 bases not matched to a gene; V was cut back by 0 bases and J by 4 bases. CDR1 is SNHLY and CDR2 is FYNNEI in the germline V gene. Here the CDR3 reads CASSEALGTGRVYGYTF. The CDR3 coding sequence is TGTGCCAGCAGTGAAGCGCTAGGGACAGGTCGTGTCTATGGCTACACCTTC.

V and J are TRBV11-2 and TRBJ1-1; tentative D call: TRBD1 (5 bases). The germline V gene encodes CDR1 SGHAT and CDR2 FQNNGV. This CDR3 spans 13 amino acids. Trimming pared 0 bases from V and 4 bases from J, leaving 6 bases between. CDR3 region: CASSLEGLTEAFF. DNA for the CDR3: TGTGCCAGCAGCTTAGAGGGGCTCACTGAAGCTTTCTTT.

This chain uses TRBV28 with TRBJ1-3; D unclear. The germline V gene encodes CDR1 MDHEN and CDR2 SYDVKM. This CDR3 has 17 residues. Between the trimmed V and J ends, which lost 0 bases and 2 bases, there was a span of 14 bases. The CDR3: CASSLWLGNSAGNTIYF. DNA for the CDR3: TGTGCCAGCAGTTTATGGTTAGGGAACTCTGCTGGAAACACCATATATTTT.

The CDR3 DNA reads as TGCGCCAGCAGCCTGGAACAGGGCCCCTATGGCTACACCTTC. It specifies CASSLEQGPYGYTF. The J gene is TRBJ1-2, the V gene TRBV5-1, with D perhaps TRBD1 (6 bases). The CDR3 consists of 14 residues. With 4 bases removed from V and 4 bases from J, the gap between germline ends came to 14 bases. CDR1 SGHRS and CDR2 YFSETQ come from the germline V gene.

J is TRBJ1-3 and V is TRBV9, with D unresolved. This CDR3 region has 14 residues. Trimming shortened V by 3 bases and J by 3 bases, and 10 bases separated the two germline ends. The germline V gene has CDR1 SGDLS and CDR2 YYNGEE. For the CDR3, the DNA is TGTGCCAGCAGCGAAACAGCTAGTGGAAACACCATATATTTT. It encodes CASSETASGNTIYF.

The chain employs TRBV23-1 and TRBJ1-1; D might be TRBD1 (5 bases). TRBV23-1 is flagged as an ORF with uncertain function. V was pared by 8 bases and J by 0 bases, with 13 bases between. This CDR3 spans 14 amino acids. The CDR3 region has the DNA TGCGCCAGCCCTCCCGAGGGACTGAACACTGAAGCTTTCTTT. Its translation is CASPPEGLNTEAFF.

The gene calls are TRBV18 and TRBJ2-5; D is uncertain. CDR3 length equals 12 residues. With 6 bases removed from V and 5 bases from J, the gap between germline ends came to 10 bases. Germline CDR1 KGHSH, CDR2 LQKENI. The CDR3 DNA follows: TGTGCCAGCTCTGAGGTTGGGGAGACCCAGTACTTC. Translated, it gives CASSEVGETQYF.

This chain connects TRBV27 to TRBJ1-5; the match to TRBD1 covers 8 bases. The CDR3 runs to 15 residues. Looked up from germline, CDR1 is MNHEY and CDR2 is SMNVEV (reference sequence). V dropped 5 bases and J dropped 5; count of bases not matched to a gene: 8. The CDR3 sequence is CASSPRTGQDQPQHF. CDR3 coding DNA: TGTGCCAGCAGTCCCCGGACAGGGCAGGATCAGCCCCAGCATTTT.

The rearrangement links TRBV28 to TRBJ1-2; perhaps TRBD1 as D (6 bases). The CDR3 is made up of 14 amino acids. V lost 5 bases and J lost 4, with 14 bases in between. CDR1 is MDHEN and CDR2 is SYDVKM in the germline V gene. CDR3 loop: CASSPSRGLYGYTF. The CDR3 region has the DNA TGTGCCAGCAGTCCCAGCAGGGGTCTCTATGGCTACACCTTC.

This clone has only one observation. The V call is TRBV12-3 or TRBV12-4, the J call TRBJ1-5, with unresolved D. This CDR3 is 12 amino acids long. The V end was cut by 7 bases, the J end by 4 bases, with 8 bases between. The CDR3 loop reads CASTQWNQPQHF. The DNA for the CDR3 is TGTGCCAGCACCCAGTGGAATCAGCCCCAGCATTTT.

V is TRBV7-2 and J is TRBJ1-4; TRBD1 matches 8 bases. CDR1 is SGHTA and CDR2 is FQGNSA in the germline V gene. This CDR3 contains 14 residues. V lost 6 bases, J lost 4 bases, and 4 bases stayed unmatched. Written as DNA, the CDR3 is TGTGCCAGCAGAGGACAGGGACTTAATGAAAAACTGTTTTTT. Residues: CASRGQGLNEKLFF.

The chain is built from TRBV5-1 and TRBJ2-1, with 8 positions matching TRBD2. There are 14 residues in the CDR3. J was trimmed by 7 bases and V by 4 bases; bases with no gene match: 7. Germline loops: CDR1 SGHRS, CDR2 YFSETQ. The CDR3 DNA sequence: TGCGCCAGCAGCGCCTTAGCGGGATCGAATGAGCAGTTCTTC. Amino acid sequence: CASSALAGSNEQFF.

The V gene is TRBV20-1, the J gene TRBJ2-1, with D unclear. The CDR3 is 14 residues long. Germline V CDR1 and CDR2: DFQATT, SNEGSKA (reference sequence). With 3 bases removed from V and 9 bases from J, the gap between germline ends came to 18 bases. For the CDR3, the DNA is TGCAGTGCTAGTTATCGCGGCAGATTATTTGAGCAGTTCTTC. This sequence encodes CSASYRGRLFEQFF.

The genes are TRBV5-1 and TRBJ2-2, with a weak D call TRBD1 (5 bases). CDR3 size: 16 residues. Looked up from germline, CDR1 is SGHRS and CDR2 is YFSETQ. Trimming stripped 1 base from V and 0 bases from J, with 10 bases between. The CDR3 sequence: CASSLRVGANTGELFF. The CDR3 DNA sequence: TGCGCCAGCAGCTTGAGGGTAGGGGCGAACACCGGGGAGCTGTTTTTT.

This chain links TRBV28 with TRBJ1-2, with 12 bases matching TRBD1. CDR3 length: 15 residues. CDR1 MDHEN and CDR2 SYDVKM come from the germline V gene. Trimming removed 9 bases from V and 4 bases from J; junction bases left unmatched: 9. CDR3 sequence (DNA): TGTGCCAGTGGGACAGGGGGCCCCCCTAGCTATGGCTACACCTTC. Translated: CASGTGGPPSYGYTF.

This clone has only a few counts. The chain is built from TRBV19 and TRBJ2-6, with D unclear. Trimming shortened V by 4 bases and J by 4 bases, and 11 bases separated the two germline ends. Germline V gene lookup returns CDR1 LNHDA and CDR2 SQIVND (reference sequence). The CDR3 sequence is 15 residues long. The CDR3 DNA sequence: TGTGCCAGTAGTAAAACCGAAAGGGGGGCCAACGTCCTGACTTTC. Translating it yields CASSKTERGANVLTF.

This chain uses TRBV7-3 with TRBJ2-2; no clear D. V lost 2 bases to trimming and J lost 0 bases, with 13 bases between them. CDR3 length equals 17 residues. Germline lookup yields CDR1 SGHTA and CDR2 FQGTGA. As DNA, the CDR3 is TGTGCCAGCAGCTTACATGGGCAGACCGCGAACACCGGGGAGCTGTTTTTT. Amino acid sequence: CASSLHGQTANTGELFF. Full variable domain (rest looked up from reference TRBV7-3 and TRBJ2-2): GAGVSQTPSNKVTEKGKYVELRCDPISGHTALYWYRQSLGQGPEFLIYFQGTGAADDSGLPNDRFFAVRPEGSVSTLKIQRTERGDSAVYLCASSLHGQTANTGELFFGEGSRLTVL.

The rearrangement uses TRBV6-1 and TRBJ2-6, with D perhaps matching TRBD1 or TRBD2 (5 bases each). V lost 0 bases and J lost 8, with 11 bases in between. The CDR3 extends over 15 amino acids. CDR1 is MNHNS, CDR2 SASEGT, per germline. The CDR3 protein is CASSEAWGRPNVLTF. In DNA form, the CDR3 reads TGTGCCAGCAGTGAAGCTTGGGGGAGACCCAACGTCCTGACTTTC.

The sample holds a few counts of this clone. In DNA form, the CDR3 reads TGTGCCAGTAGTATAGGCCCAGGTAGCACAGATACGCAGTATTTT. Encoded protein: CASSIGPGSTDTQYF. This chain joins TRBV19 and TRBJ2-3; D gene ambiguous. V was cut by 1 base and J by 0 bases, with 8 bases left in between. The CDR3 has 15 amino acids. Germline CDR1 reads LNHDA; CDR2 reads SQIVND (reference sequence).

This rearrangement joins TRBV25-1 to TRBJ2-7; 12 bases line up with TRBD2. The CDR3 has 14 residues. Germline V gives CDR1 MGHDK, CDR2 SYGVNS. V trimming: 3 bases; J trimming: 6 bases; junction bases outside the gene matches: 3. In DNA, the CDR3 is TGTGCCAGCAGTGAGACTAGCGGGAGCCGCGAGCAGTACTTC. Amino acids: CASSETSGSREQYF.

The CDR3 DNA is TGTGCCAGCAGTGGGGAGGGGACAGCCTCTGGAAACACCATATATTTT. This sequence encodes CASSGEGTASGNTIYF. This chain connects TRBV2 to TRBJ1-3; 7 bases are a match to TRBD1. Germline loops: CDR1 SNHLY, CDR2 FYNNEI. Trimming took 4 bases from V and 0 from J; bases not matched to a gene: 6. The length of the CDR3 is 16 residues.

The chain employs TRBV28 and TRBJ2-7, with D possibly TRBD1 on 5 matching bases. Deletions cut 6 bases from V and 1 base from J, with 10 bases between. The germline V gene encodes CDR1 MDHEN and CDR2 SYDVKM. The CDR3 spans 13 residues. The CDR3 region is CASRGAGSYEQYF. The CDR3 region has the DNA TGTGCCAGCAGAGGGGCAGGATCCTACGAGCAGTACTTC.

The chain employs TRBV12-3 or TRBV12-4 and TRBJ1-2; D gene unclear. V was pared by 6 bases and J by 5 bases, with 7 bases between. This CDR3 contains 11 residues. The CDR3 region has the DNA TGTGCCAGCAGCCCCATTTATGGCTACACCTTC. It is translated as CASSPIYGYTF.

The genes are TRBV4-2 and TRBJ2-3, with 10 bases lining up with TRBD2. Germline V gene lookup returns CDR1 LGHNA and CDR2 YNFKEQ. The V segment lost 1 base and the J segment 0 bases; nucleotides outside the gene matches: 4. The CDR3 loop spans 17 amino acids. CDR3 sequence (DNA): TGTGCCAGCAGCCAAGGACGACTAGCGGGTAGCACAGATACGCAGTATTTT. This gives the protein CASSQGRLAGSTDTQYF.